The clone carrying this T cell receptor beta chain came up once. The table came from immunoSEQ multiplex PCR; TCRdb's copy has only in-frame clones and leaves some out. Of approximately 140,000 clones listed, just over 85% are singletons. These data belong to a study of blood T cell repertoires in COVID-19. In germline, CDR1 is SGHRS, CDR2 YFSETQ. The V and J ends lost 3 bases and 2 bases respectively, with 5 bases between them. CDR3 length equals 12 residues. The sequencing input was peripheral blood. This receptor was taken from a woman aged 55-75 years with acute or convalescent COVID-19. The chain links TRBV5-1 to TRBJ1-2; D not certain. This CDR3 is CASSYGNYGYTF. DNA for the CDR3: TGCGCCAGCAGCTATGGCAACTATGGCTACACCTTC.